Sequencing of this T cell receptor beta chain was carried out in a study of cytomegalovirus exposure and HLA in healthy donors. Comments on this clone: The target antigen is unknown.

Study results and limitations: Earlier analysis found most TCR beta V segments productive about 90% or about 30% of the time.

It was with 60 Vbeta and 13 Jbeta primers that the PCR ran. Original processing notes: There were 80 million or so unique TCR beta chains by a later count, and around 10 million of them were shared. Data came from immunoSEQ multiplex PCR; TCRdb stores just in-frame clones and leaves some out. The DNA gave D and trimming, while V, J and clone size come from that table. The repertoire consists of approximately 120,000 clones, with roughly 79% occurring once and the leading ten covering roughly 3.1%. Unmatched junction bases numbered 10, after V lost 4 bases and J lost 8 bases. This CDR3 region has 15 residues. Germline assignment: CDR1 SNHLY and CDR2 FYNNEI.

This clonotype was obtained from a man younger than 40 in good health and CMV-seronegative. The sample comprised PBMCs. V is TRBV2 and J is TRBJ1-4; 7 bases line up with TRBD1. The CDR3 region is CASSALDRASEKLFF. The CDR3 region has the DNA TGTGCCAGCAGTGCCCTCGACAGGGCGAGCGAAAAACTGTTTTTT.